This T cell receptor (beta chain) was sequenced during a study of blood T cell repertoires in COVID-19. Across the whole study: Italy, Spain and the United States were the sources of the convalescent and acute COVID-19 samples. PBMCs, B-cell-depleted T cells, or T cells were the source of the cDNA or gDNA that made up the material.

Assay: immunoSEQ multiplex PCR; the TCRdb copy retains only in-frame clones and omits some. This table has about 120,000 clones, about 83% appearing once. Germline values: CDR1 KGHSH, CDR2 LQKENI. This CDR3 spans 15 amino acids. The J segment lost 4 bases and the V segment lost 1 base, leaving 3 bases of the junction unmatched. This clonotype was sampled from a woman between 50 and 59 years old with acute or convalescent COVID-19. Sequenced: peripheral blood. The V and J genes are TRBV18 and TRBJ1-4, with TRBD1 matching 7 bases. In DNA form, the CDR3 reads TGTGCCAGCTCACCACAAACAGGGGATAATGAAAAACTGTTTTTT. It specifies CASSPQTGDNEKLFF.